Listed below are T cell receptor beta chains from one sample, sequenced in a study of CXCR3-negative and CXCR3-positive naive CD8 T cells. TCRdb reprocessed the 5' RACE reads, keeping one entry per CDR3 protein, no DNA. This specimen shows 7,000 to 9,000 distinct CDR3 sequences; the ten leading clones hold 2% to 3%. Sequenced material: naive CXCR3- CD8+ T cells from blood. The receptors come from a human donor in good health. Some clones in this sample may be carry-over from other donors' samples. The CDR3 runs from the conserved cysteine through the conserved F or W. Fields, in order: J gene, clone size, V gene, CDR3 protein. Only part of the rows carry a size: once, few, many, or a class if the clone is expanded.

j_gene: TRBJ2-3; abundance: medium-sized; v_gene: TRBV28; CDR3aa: CASSLSLTSASTDTQYF
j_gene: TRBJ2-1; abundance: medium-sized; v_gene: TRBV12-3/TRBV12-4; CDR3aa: CASIQAEGSYNEQFF
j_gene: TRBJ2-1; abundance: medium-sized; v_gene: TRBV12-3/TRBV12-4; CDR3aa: CASSPAPAGEQFF
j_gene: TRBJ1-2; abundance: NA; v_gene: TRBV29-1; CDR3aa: CSVNDPSNYGYTF
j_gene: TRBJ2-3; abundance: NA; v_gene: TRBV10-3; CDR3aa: CAIRTSGPDLISSTDTQYF
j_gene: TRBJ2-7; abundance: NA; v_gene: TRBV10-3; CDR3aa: CAISESAGPGEQYF
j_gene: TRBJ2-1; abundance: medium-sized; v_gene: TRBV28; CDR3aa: CASSLQGETYNEQFF
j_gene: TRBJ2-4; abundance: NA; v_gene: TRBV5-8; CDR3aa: CASSHGLPPINIQYF
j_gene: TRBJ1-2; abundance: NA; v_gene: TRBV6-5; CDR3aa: CASSYGTGGGYTF
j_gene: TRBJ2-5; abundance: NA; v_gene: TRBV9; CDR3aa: CASSAGQSNQETQYF
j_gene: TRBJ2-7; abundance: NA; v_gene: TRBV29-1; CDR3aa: CSVEAPDGLSYEQYF
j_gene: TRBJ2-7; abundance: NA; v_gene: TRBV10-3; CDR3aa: CAISGQDRDGQYF
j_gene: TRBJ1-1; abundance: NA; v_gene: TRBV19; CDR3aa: CACSTRTQNTEASF
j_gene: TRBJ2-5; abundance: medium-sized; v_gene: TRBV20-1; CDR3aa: CSASRPAGRKTQYF
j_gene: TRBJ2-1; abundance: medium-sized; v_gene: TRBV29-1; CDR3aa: CSVEDGGLAFNEQFF
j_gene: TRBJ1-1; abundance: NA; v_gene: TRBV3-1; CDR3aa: CASSQGDLAEAFF
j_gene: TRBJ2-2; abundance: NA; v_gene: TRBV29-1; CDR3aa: CSVVWGNTGELFF
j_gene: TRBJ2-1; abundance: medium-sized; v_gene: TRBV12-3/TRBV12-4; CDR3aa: CASGEGRGPAVNEQFF
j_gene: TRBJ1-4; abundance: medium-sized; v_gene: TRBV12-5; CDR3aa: CASGLEVTGGASATNEKLFF
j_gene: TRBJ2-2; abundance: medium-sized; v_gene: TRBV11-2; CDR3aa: CASSFPVWAGVDTGELFF
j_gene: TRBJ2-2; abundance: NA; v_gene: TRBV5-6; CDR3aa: CASSPGGITGELFF
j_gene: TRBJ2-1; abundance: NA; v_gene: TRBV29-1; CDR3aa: CSVATAGEQFF
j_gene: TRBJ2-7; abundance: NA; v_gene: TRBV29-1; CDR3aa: CSVTGTGSSYEQYF
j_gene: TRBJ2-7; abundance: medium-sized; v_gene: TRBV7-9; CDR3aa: CASSPRTSGVSYEQYF
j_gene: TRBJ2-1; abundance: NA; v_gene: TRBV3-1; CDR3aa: CASSQASDRFGVGNEQFF
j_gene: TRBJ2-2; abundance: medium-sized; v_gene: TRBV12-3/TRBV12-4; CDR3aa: CASRSTGVRELFF
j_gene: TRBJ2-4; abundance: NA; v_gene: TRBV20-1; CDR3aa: CSATGTSSKNIQYF
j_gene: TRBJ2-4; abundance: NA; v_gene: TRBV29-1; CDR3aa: CSVEDGQGPQNIQYF
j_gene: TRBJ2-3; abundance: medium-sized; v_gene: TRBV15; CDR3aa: CATSLGTSGSGADTQYF
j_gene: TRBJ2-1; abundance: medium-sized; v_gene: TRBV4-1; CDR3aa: CASSQVGVTYNEQFF
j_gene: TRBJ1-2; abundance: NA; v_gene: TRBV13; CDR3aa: CASSLGHRGYGYTF
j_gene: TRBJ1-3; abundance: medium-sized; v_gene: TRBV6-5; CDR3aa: CASSYGPPSGNTIYF
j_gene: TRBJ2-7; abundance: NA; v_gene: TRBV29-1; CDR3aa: CSVAGTGYEQYF
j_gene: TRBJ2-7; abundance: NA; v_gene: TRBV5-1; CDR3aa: CASSFGGEQYF
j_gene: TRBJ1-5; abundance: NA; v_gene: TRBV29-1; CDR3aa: CSVVYDDSNQPQHF
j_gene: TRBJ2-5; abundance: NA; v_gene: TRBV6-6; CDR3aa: CASRDDRAGETQYF
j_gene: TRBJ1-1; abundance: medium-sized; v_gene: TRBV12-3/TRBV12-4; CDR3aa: CASSLPGITEAFF
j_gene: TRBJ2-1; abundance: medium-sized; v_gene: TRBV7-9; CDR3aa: CASSLGDDNEQFF
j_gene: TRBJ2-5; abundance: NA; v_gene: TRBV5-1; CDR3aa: CASSLDRPQVTQYF
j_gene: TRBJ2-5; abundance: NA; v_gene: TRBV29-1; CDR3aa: CSVEDLVAGEEETQYF
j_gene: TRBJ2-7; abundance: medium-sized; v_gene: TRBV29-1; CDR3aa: CSVRGTGGRAYEQYF
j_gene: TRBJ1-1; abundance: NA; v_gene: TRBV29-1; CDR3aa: CSVDLPSGRTLNTEGFF
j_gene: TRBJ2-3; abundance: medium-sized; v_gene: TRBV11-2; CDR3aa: CASSLPRDTDTQYF
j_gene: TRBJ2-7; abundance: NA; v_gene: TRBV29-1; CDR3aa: CSVYGTSGSSYEQYF
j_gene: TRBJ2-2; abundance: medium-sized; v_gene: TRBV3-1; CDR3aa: CASSQRDRPNTGELFF
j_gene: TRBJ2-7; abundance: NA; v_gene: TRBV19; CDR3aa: CASSPRQGVYEQYF
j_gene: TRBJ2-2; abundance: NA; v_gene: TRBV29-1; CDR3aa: CSVEDPAGGFANTGELFF
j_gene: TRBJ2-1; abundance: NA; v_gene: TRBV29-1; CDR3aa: CSVYGDRSSGSGYNEQFF
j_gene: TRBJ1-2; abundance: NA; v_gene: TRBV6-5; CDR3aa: CASSYSFDLGTGIGYTF
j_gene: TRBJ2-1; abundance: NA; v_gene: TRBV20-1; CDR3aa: CSAGTPGLASLGNEQFF
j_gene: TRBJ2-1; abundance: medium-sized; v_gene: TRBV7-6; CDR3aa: CASSLARTNYNEQFF
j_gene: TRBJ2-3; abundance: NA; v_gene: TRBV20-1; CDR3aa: CSARTGGTSGSSTDTQYF
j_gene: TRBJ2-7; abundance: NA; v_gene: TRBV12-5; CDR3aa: CASGRGQGSEQYF
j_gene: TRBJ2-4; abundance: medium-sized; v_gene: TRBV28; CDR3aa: CASRGTTVAKNIQYF
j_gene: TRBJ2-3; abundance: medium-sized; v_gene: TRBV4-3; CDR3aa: CASSQDSTDTQYF
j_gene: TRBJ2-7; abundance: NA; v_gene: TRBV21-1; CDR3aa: CASSKVRDRGTEQYF
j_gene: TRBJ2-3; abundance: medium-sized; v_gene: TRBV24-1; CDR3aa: CATSDLDGAGVADTQYF
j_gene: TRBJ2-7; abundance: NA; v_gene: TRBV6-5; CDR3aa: CASRWNHEQYF